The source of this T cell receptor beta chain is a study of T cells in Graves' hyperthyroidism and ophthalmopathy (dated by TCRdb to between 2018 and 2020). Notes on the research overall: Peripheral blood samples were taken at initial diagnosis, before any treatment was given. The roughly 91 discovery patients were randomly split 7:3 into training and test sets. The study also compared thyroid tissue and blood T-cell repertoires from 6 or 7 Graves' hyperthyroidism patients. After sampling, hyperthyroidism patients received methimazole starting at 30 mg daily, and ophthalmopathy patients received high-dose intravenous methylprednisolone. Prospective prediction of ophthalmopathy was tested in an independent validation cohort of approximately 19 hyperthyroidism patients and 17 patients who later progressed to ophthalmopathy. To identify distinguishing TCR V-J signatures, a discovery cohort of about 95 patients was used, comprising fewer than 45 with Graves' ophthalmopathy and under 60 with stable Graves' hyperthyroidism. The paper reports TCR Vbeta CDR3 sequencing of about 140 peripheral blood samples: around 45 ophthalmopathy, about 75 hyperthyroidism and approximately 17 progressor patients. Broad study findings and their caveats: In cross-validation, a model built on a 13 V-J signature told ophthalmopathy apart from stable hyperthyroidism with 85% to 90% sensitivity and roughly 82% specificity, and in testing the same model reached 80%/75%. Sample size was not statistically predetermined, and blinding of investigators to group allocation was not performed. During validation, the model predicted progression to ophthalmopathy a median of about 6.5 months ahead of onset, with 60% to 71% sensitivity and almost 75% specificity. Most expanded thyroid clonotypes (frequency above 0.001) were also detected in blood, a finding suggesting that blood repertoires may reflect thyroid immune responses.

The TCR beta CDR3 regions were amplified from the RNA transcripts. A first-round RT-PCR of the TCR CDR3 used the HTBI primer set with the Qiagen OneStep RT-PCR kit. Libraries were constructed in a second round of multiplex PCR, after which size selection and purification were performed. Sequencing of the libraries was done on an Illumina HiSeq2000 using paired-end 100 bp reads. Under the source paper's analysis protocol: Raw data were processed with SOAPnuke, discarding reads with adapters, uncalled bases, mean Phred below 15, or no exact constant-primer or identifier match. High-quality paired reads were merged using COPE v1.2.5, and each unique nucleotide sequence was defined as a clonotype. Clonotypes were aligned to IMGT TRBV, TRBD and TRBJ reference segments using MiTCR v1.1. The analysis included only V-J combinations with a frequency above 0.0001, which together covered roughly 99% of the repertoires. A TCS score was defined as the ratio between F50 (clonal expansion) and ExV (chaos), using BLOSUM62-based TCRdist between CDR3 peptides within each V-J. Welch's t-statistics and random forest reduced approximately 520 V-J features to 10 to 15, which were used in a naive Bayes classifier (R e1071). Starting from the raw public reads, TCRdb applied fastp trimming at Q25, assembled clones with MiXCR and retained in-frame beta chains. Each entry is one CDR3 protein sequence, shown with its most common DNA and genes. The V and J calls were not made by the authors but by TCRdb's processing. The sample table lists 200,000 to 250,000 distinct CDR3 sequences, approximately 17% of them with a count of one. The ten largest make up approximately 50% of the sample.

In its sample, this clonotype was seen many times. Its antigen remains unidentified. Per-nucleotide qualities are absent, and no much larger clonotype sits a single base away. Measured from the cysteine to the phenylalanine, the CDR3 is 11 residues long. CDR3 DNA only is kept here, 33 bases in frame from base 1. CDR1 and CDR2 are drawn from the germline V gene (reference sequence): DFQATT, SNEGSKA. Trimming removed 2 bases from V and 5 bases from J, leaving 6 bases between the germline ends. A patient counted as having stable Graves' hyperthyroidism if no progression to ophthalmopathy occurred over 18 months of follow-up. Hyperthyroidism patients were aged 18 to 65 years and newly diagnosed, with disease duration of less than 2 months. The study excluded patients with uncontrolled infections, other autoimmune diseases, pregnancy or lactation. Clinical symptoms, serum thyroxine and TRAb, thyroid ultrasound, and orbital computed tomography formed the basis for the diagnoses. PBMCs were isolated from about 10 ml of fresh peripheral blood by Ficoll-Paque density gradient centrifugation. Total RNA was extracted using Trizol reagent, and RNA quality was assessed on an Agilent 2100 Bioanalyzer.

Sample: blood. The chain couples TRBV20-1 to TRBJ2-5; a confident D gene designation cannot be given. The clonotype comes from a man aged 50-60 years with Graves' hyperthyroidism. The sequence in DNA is TGCAGTGCTAGATCGATCGAGACCCAGTACTTC. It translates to CSARSIETQYF.